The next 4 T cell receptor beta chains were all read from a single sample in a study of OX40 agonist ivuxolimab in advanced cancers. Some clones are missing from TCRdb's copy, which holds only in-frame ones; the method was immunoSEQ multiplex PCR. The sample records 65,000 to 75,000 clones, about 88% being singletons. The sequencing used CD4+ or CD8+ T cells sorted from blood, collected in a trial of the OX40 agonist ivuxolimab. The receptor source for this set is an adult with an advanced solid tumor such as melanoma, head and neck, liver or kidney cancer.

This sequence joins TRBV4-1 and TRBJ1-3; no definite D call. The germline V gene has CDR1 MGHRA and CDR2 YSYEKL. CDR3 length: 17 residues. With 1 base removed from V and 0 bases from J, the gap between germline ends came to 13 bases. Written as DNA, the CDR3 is TGCGCCAGCAGCCAAGGTTTAGAACCAAGCTCTGGAAACACCATATATTTT. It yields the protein CASSQGLEPSSGNTIYF.

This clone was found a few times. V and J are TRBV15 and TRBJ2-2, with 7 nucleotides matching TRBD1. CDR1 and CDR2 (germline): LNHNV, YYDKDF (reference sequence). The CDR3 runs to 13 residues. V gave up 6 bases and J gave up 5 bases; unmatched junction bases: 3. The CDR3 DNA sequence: TGTGCCACCAGTCCCAGGGGGACCGGGGAGCTGTTTTTT. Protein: CATSPRGTGELFF. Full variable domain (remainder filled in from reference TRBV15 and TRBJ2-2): DAMVIQNPRYQVTQFGKPVTLSCSQTLNHNVMYWYQQKSSQAPKLLFHYYDKDFNNEADTPDNFQSRRPNTSFCFLDIRSPGLGDTAMYLCATSPRGTGELFFGEGSRLTVL.

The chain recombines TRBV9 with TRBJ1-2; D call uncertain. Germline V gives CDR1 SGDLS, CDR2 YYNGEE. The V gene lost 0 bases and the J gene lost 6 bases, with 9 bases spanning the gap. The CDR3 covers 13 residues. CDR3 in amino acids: CASSVGPTDGYTF. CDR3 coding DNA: TGTGCCAGCAGCGTAGGCCCCACCGATGGCTACACCTTC.

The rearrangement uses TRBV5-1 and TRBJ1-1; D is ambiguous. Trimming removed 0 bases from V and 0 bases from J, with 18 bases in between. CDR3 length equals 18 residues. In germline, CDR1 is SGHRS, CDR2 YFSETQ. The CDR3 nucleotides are TGCGCCAGCAGCTTGGGTCAGTATGTGAGGGTTGTGAACACTGAAGCTTTCTTT. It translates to CASSLGQYVRVVNTEAFF.